These 13 T cell receptor beta chains originate from one sample sequenced in a study of blood T cell repertoires in COVID-19. Method: immunoSEQ multiplex PCR; TCRdb's copy keeps in-frame clones and lacks some. The repertoire has about 370,000 clones, 89% of them found once; the top ten carry around 3%. Sequenced input: peripheral blood. The receptors come from a woman aged 25 to 39 with COVID-19, enrolled during active disease.

As DNA, the CDR3 is TGCGCCAGCGGGAGGGACAGGGGCACAGATACGCAGTATTTT. Encoded protein: CASGRDRGTDTQYF. The rearrangement joins TRBV5-1 to TRBJ2-3; 9 positions agree with TRBD1. The junction had 4 bases not matched to a gene; V was cut back by 7 bases and J by 1 base. Germline loops: CDR1 SGHRS, CDR2 YFSETQ. This CDR3 spans 14 amino acids.

This chain uses TRBV19 with TRBJ1-2, with D perhaps matching TRBD1 (6 bases). Germline loops: CDR1 LNHDA, CDR2 SQIVND (reference sequence). This CDR3 contains 14 residues. V shed 4 bases and J shed 3 bases, with 12 bases lying between them. Here the CDR3 reads CASSTGRTDYGYTF. The CDR3 coding sequence is TGTGCCAGTAGTACCGGCCGGACAGACTATGGCTACACCTTC.

V gene TRBV12-2 combines with J gene TRBJ2-5; no check of the table's D call, TRBD2, against the DNA was made. TRBV12-2 is listed as a pseudogene. This CDR3 has 16 amino acids. The CDR3 region is CASRLEITSGDETQYF. The DNA for the CDR3 is TGTGCAAGTCGCTTAGAGATAACTAGCGGGGACGAGACCCAGTACTTC.

This clone appeared a few times. This rearrangement joins TRBV6-5 to TRBJ1-5; 10 bases agree with TRBD1. Germline V gene data show CDR1 as MNHEY and CDR2 as SVGAGI. J was trimmed by 4 bases and V by 7 bases; bases with no gene match: 7. The CDR3 consists of 15 residues. Here the CDR3 DNA reads TGTGCCAGCACGCACCGGGACAGGGGTAATCAGCCCCAGCATTTT. Encoded protein: CASTHRDRGNQPQHF.

The chain recombines TRBV6-2 or TRBV6-3 with TRBJ2-7; TRBD1 is a possible D gene (6 bases). The V gene lost 6 bases and the J gene lost 1 base, with 25 bases spanning the gap. Germline V lookup: CDR1 MNHEY, CDR2 SVGEGT. This CDR3 is built from 18 residues. CDR3 DNA: TGTGCCAGCAGCCCCTTAGCAGGGGCTATCCAATATTCCTACGAGCAGTACTTC. It is translated as CASSPLAGAIQYSYEQYF.

The chain recombines TRBV11-2 with TRBJ2-4, with 8 positions matching TRBD1. This CDR3 has 12 residues. Germline values: CDR1 SGHAT, CDR2 FQNNGV. V shed 5 bases and J 9 bases; nucleotides not matched to a gene: 3. The CDR3 DNA reads TGTGCCAGCAGCCCCGGACAGGGCATTCAGTACTTC. Protein: CASSPGQGIQYF. The full variable domain, in which reference TRBV11-2 and TRBJ2-4 provide the parts outside the CDR3, is EAGVAQSPRYKIIEKRQSVAFWCNPISGHATLYWYQQILGQGPKLLIQFQNNGVVDDSQLPKDRFSAERLKGVDSTLKIQPAKLEDSAVYLCASSPGQGIQYFGAGTRLSVL.

The CDR3 coding sequence is TGTGCCAGCAGACTGTCGGTGGCCGGGGAGGGTTCACCCCTCCACTTT. It is translated as CASRLSVAGEGSPLHF. The rearrangement uses TRBV2 and TRBJ1-6; D is undetermined. Trimming left V 6 bases short and J 9 bases short, with 21 bases between. The CDR3 runs to 16 residues. Germline V gene lookup returns CDR1 SNHLY and CDR2 FYNNEI.

The CDR3 nucleotides are TGTGCCAGCAGGGAGGGGAGCCGGGGCAATCAGCCCCAGCATTTT. This codes for CASREGSRGNQPQHF. J is TRBJ1-5 and V is TRBV27; D may be TRBD1 (5 bases). Germline V gene data show CDR1 as MNHEY and CDR2 as SMNVEV (reference sequence). The CDR3 consists of 15 residues. With 6 bases removed from V and 2 bases from J, the gap between germline ends came to 14 bases.

The chain recombines TRBV19 with TRBJ1-1; a possible D gene is TRBD1 (5 bases). V dropped 7 bases and J dropped 6 bases, with 18 bases sitting between them. This CDR3 has 14 amino acids. Germline lookup yields CDR1 LNHDA and CDR2 SQIVND (reference sequence). This CDR3 is CASNQGLPRSEAFF. The CDR3 DNA reads as TGTGCCAGTAATCAGGGACTCCCTAGGTCTGAAGCTTTCTTT.

The chain recombines TRBV2 with TRBJ2-1; D possibly corresponds to TRBD1 (5 bases). This CDR3 has 12 amino acids. CDR1 is SNHLY, CDR2 FYNNEI, per germline. Trimming stripped 3 bases from V and 15 bases from J, with 15 bases between. DNA for the CDR3: TGTGCCAGCAGTGAGGCAGGGAATTTTGCGTTCTTC. This encodes CASSEAGNFAFF.

This clone has a single count. The chain links TRBV7-2 to TRBJ2-7, with a weak D call TRBD2 (5 bases). This CDR3 spans 15 amino acids. Between the trimmed V and J ends, which lost 5 bases and 1 base, there was a span of 15 bases. Germline V lookup: CDR1 SGHTA, CDR2 FQGNSA. CDR3 amino acids: CASSKTLRESYEQYF. CDR3 nucleotide sequence: TGTGCCAGCAGCAAGACTTTGAGGGAATCCTACGAGCAGTACTTC.

The rearrangement links TRBV28 to TRBJ2-7; TRBD2 is a possible D gene (7 bases). This CDR3 region has 15 residues. CDR1 and CDR2 (germline): MDHEN, SYDVKM. Trimming took off 1 base at V and 5 bases at J, with 15 bases between the two ends. The CDR3 DNA sequence: TGTGCCAGCAGTTTATTCCCAGGGAGGGGGAACGAGCAGTACTTC. This sequence encodes CASSLFPGRGNEQYF.

The chain employs TRBV7-2 and TRBJ2-1, with 10 bases identical to TRBD2. The V segment lost 5 bases and the J segment 6 bases; nucleotides outside the gene matches: 7. Germline V gene data show CDR1 as SGHTA and CDR2 as FQGNSA. This CDR3 is built from 15 residues. The CDR3 sequence: CASSRLAGASNEQFF. The CDR3 DNA reads as TGTGCCAGCAGCAGACTAGCGGGCGCAAGCAATGAGCAGTTCTTC.